These 26 T cell receptor beta chains were all obtained from the same sample, sequenced in a study of shared clonotypes between healthy human individuals. The method was immunoSEQ multiplex PCR; TCRdb's version includes in-frame clones alone and lacks a portion of them. The data show 600,000 to 750,000 clones, with 72% seen just once and 1.8% held by the top ten. Sample: memory CD4+ T cells sorted from blood. Subset noted: CD45RA-negative fraction. The receptor set was obtained from a young woman in good health.

The chain has TRBV4-1 and TRBJ2-7, with D perhaps TRBD1 (6 bases). Trimming removed 4 bases at V and 3 bases at J, with 13 bases between. Germline CDR1 MGHRA, CDR2 YSYEKL. The CDR3 totals 14 residues. The CDR3 bases are TGCGCCAGCAGCCCCCCGACAGGACTCTACGAGCAGTACTTC. Translating gives CASSPPTGLYEQYF.

The rearrangement joins TRBV6-5 to TRBJ1-2; weak D call: TRBD1 (5 bases). The germline V and J ends were trimmed by 7 bases and 3 bases, with 12 bases remaining between them. The CDR3 sequence is 13 residues long. From germline, CDR1 is MNHEY and CDR2 SVGAGI. CDR3 in amino acids: CASIGGTDYGYTF. CDR3 sequence (DNA): TGTGCCAGCATTGGCGGGACGGACTATGGCTACACCTTC.

This clone was counted ten times or more. The same CDR3 can be traced to other DNA sequences in this sample. The rearrangement joins TRBV5-1 to TRBJ2-1; D is possibly TRBD2 (6 bases). This CDR3 has 15 residues. V was shortened by 5 bases and J by 0 bases, with 12 bases between the two germline ends. Germline assignment: CDR1 SGHRS and CDR2 YFSETQ. The chain's CDR3 is CASSRDSYSYNEQFF. For the CDR3, the DNA is TGCGCCAGCAGTCGGGACTCCTACTCCTACAATGAGCAGTTCTTC.

The chain recombines TRBV2 with TRBJ2-7, with D uncertain. Trimming left V 1 base short and J 7 bases short, with 14 bases between. CDR1 and CDR2 from the germline V gene are SNHLY and FYNNEI. CDR3 length: 14 residues. CDR3 protein: CASSEGHEIGEQYF. In DNA, the CDR3 is TGTGCCAGCAGTGAAGGGCATGAGATAGGAGAGCAGTACTTC. The whole variable domain, filled in from reference TRBV2 and TRBJ2-7, reads EPEVTQTPSHQVTQMGQEVILRCVPISNHLYFYWYRQILGQKVEFLVSFYNNEISEKSEIFDDQFSVERPDGSNFTLKIRSTKLEDSAMYFCASSEGHEIGEQYFGPGTRLTVT.

The J gene is TRBJ2-3, the V gene TRBV18; the D is unclear. Germline values: CDR1 KGHSH, CDR2 LQKENI. The V end lost 0 bases, the J end lost 0 bases, and 10 bases lay between the germline ends. CDR3 length equals 16 residues. The CDR3 sequence: CASSPPRLSSTDTQYF. The DNA for the CDR3 is TGTGCCAGCTCACCACCGAGGTTATCTAGCACAGATACGCAGTATTTT.

The CDR3 DNA reads TGTGCCAGCAGCTGGGGGACTAGCAGGCAAGAGACCCAGTACTTC. It encodes CASSWGTSRQETQYF. V is TRBV7-2 and J is TRBJ2-5; 9 bases match TRBD2. With V trimmed by 4 bases and J by 2 bases, 5 bases remained unmatched. The V gene's germline CDR1 is SGHTA and CDR2 FQGNSA. The CDR3 is 15 residues long.

This clone has only one observation. V gene TRBV19 combines with J gene TRBJ2-1; no clear D. Trimming stripped 3 bases from V and 5 bases from J, with 11 bases between. This CDR3 region has 14 residues. In germline, CDR1 is LNHDA, CDR2 SQIVND (reference sequence). This CDR3 reads CASSILFADNEQFF. The CDR3 bases are TGTGCCAGTAGTATCCTCTTTGCGGACAATGAGCAGTTCTTC.

This clone occurred a few times. The chain is built from TRBV27 and TRBJ2-1, with 7 bases aligning to TRBD1. Germline V gives CDR1 MNHEY, CDR2 SMNVEV (reference sequence). The CDR3 loop spans 14 amino acids. With V trimmed by 3 bases and J by 6 bases, 5 bases remained unmatched. The CDR3 sequence: CASSFVGDSNEQFF. CDR3 DNA: TGTGCCAGCAGTTTCGTGGGGGACAGCAATGAGCAGTTCTTC.

J is TRBJ1-5 and V is TRBV19; perhaps TRBD1 as D (6 bases). CDR1 LNHDA and CDR2 SQIVND come from the germline V gene (reference sequence). The CDR3 length is 16 residues. The V end was cut by 4 bases, the J end by 3 bases, with 16 bases between. The CDR3 coding sequence is TGTGCCAGTAGTACCCGACAGGAGCTTCTCAATCAGCCCCAGCATTTT. Its protein is CASSTRQELLNQPQHF.

This chain connects TRBV7-9 to TRBJ1-3; D gene uncertain. The CDR3 is made up of 14 amino acids. Germline V gene data show CDR1 as SEHNR and CDR2 as FQNEAQ (reference sequence). Trimming took 0 bases from V and 1 from J, leaving 4 bases between them. The CDR3 protein is CASSLAPSGNTIYF. The CDR3 region has the DNA TGTGCCAGCAGCTTAGCACCATCTGGAAACACCATATATTTT.

This chain links TRBV15 with TRBJ2-5; 11 bases are a match to TRBD2. The CDR3 covers 18 residues. The V segment lost 2 bases and the J segment 2 bases; nucleotides outside the gene matches: 10. Germline CDR1 is LNHNV and CDR2 is YYDKDF (reference sequence). CDR3 nucleotides: TGTGCCACCAGCAGACCCCGGCTAGCGGGAGGACGGCAAGAGACCCAGTACTTC. This encodes CATSRPRLAGGRQETQYF.

The chain is built from TRBV5-1 and TRBJ2-1; 13 nucleotides align to TRBD2. Germline trimming cut 4 bases from V and 8 bases from J; bases unmatched to any gene: 15. Germline V gives CDR1 SGHRS, CDR2 YFSETQ. The CDR3 has 18 residues. In DNA, the CDR3 is TGCGCCAGCAGCCCTGGACTAGCGGGAGCAGAAAGGAGGTATGAGCAGTTCTTC. Translation gives CASSPGLAGAERRYEQFF.

A few counts support this clone. The V call is TRBV18, the J call TRBJ2-2, with D perhaps TRBD2 (5 bases). V lost 4 bases to trimming and J lost 7 bases, with 16 bases between them. The CDR3 contains 15 residues. CDR1 and CDR2 (germline): KGHSH, LQKENI. CDR3 sequence: CASSRGSHDIGELFF. Written as DNA, the CDR3 is TGTGCCAGCTCACGCGGGTCCCACGATATCGGGGAGCTGTTTTTT.

V gene TRBV28 combines with J gene TRBJ1-5; D is uncertain. The CDR3 extends over 14 amino acids. The ends were cut back, 7 bases at V and 3 bases at J, with 13 bases in the middle. From germline, CDR1 is MDHEN and CDR2 SYDVKM. The CDR3 coding sequence is TGTGCCAGCACCCAACGAGGGCCCAATCAGCCCCAGCATTTT. This translates into CASTQRGPNQPQHF.

The chain links TRBV2 to TRBJ1-3; 7 bases map to TRBD1. The CDR3 contains 16 residues. Germline-derived CDR1 and CDR2 are SNHLY and FYNNEI. J was trimmed by 0 bases and V by 6 bases; bases with no gene match: 8. The CDR3 reads CASSLGQAFSGNTIYF. The CDR3 DNA follows: TGTGCCAGCAGCCTTGGACAGGCCTTCTCTGGAAACACCATATATTTT.

The rearrangement uses TRBV13 and TRBJ1-4; 7 nucleotides line up with TRBD1. In germline, CDR1 is PRHDT, CDR2 FYEKMQ (reference sequence). The J segment lost 3 bases and the V segment lost 4 bases, leaving 5 bases of the junction unmatched. The CDR3 covers 15 residues. In DNA, the CDR3 is TGTGCCAGCAGCTCCGGCACAGGGGCTAATGAAAAACTGTTTTTT. Its protein is CASSSGTGANEKLFF.

This rearrangement joins TRBV18 to TRBJ2-5; 7 bases map to TRBD2. This CDR3 has 15 residues. Germline CDR1 reads KGHSH; CDR2 reads LQKENI. V was pared by 8 bases and J by 1 base, with 10 bases of the junction left unmatched. CDR3: CASLRASGVQETQYF. As DNA, the CDR3 is TGTGCCAGCCTCAGAGCTAGCGGAGTCCAAGAGACCCAGTACTTC.

The rearrangement links TRBV7-2 to TRBJ2-1; 7 nucleotides line up with TRBD2. With 6 bases clipped from V and 5 bases from J, the junction kept 10 bases outside the gene matches. The CDR3 has 15 residues. Germline loops: CDR1 SGHTA, CDR2 FQGNSA. The CDR3 here is CASRKGGPVDNEQFF. The CDR3 DNA is TGTGCCAGCAGGAAGGGAGGGCCCGTAGACAATGAGCAGTTCTTC. Complete variable domain (other parts from reference TRBV7-2 and TRBJ2-1): GAGVSQSPSNKVTEKGKDVELRCDPISGHTALYWYRQSLGQGLEFLIYFQGNSAPDKSGLPSDRFSAERTGGSVSTLTIQRTQQEDSAVYLCASRKGGPVDNEQFFGPGTRLTVL.

The chain combines TRBV28 with TRBJ2-2; D possibly uses TRBD1 or TRBD2 (6 bases each). Germline-derived CDR1 and CDR2 are MDHEN and SYDVKM. The CDR3 runs 16 residues. Trimming took off 6 bases at V and 5 bases at J, with 19 bases between the two ends. This chain's CDR3 is CASRPPGGSKTGELFF. In DNA form, the CDR3 reads TGTGCCAGCAGACCCCCCGGGGGCTCCAAAACCGGGGAGCTGTTTTTT.

As concerns this clone: At the DNA level, this CDR3 is encoded by other sequences in the same sample as well. The chain is built from TRBV18 and TRBJ1-3; D gene unclear. Germline CDR1 is KGHSH and CDR2 is LQKENI. The CDR3 spans 15 residues. Trimming took off 3 bases at V and 0 bases at J, with 9 bases between the two ends. The CDR3 reads CASSPPRGSGNTIYF. In DNA, the CDR3 is TGTGCCAGCTCACCCCCGAGAGGCTCTGGAAACACCATATATTTT. Supplemented by reference TRBV18 and TRBJ1-3, the full variable domain reads NAGVMQNPRHLVRRRGQEARLRCSPMKGHSHVYWYRQLPEEGLKFMVYLQKENIIDESGMPKERFSAEFPKEGPSILRIQQVVRGDSAAYFCASSPPRGSGNTIYFGEGSWLTVV.

The chain has TRBV6-1 and TRBJ2-1; TRBD1 agrees at 7 bases. With 5 bases clipped from V and 15 bases from J, the junction kept 7 bases outside the gene matches. Germline CDR1 is MNHNS and CDR2 is SASEGT. This CDR3 is built from 11 residues. CDR3 region: CASSYRDSAFF. The CDR3 region has the DNA TGTGCCAGCAGTTACCGGGACAGTGCGTTCTTC.

On this clone: At one end, the junction sequence differs from germline, possibly due to a read error. The chain couples TRBV4-1 to TRBJ2-7; tentative D call: TRBD2 (5 bases). This CDR3 region has 14 residues. CDR1 and CDR2 (germline): MGHRA, YSYEKL. The CDR3 sequence is CASSRPGSISGRNF. Here the CDR3 DNA reads TGCGCCAGCAGCCGGCCGGGCTCTATCAGCGGCCGAAACTTC.

The V call is TRBV5-3, the J call TRBJ2-5; TRBD1 or TRBD2 may be the D gene (6 bases each). TRBV5-3 is an open reading frame whose function is uncertain. CDR3 length equals 16 residues. V gave up 8 bases and J gave up 2 bases, with 22 bases separating them. The CDR3 DNA follows: TGTGCCAGCAACCGGAGGGGGGCACAGTTTCAAGAGACCCAGTACTTC. It specifies CASNRRGAQFQETQYF.

This chain joins TRBV6-5 and TRBJ1-2; no clear D. This CDR3 contains 14 residues. Germline loops: CDR1 MNHEY, CDR2 SVGAGI. With 6 bases removed from V and 4 bases from J, the gap between germline ends came to 15 bases. The CDR3 here is CASSPVTHSYGYTF. The CDR3 DNA follows: TGTGCCAGCAGCCCAGTCACCCACAGCTATGGCTACACCTTC.

The CDR3 nucleotides are TGTGCCAGCCGACTAGCGGGGGGAAAGAGGGGGTACTTC. This encodes CASRLAGGKRGYF. The chain uses TRBV7-8 and TRBJ2-5; 13 nucleotides align to TRBD2. V was clipped by 8 bases and J by 13 bases; unmatched bases: 10. Germline V gene data show CDR1 as SGHVS and CDR2 as FQNEAQ. The CDR3 extends over 13 amino acids.

J is TRBJ2-7 and V is TRBV28; 10 positions agree with TRBD2. The V gene end was trimmed by 3 bases and the J gene end by 2 bases; junction bases not matched to a gene: 7. The CDR3 runs to 16 residues. Per the germline V gene, CDR1 is MDHEN and CDR2 is SYDVKM. CDR3 coding DNA: TGTGCCAGCAGTTTCCAAACTACTAGCGGGACCTACGAGCAGTACTTC. It translates to CASSFQTTSGTYEQYF. The whole variable domain, filled in from reference TRBV28 and TRBJ2-7, reads DVKVTQSSRYLVKRTGEKVFLECVQDMDHENMFWYRQDPGLGLRLIYFSYDVKMKEKGDIPEGYSVSREKKERFSLILESASTNQTSMYLCASSFQTTSGTYEQYFGPGTRLTVT.